Below, 10 T cell receptor beta chains from the same sample are listed, as sequenced in a study of T-cell reconstitution after alpha-beta-depleted transplantation in children. Researchers prepared the TCRbeta library using unique molecular identifiers, the study reports. TCRdb reprocessed the PCR reads via MiXCR and lists one record per CDR3 protein. The sample contains 40,000 to 55,000 distinct CDR3 sequences, 7.5% to 10% of which appear only once. Material: PBMCs, mostly from graft donor cells, obtained 60 days after TCRalphabeta/CD19-depleted stem cell transplant. These receptors were taken from a male patient aged 2-9 years who had a stem cell transplant for chronic granulomatous disease, so the T cells may come from the graft donor.

This clonotype was seen at least ten times. V usage is TRBV6-1 and J usage is TRBJ1-1; TRBD1 is a possible D gene (6 bases). V was cut by 6 bases and J by 0 bases, with 17 bases left in between. This CDR3 has 16 amino acids. Per the germline V gene, CDR1 is MNHNS and CDR2 is SASEGT. In DNA, the CDR3 is TGTGCCAGCAGCGACGATCGGGGGCAGGTGAACACTGAAGCTTTCTTT. Translating it yields CASSDDRGQVNTEAFF.

This clonotype came up many times. The CDR3 coding sequence is TGTGCCATCAGTCCTAGCGGGAGTGACGAGCAGTACTTC. Translation: CAISPSGSDEQYF. The chain uses TRBV10-3 and TRBJ2-7, with TRBD2 matching 10 bases. Germline CDR1 and CDR2: ENHRY and SYGVKD. The CDR3 consists of 13 residues. The J segment lost 5 bases and the V segment lost 5 bases, leaving 3 bases of the junction unmatched.

This clonotype counts as medium-sized. The chain employs TRBV20-1 and TRBJ2-7; the D call may be TRBD1 or TRBD2 (5 bases each). This CDR3 is 13 amino acids long. Trimming left V 5 bases short and J 2 bases short, with 13 bases between. The V gene's germline CDR1 is DFQATT and CDR2 SNEGSKA (reference sequence). The chain's CDR3 is CSAQRDGTYEQYF. Here the CDR3 DNA reads TGCAGTGCTCAGAGGGACGGCACCTACGAGCAGTACTTC.

This clonotype was seen a few times. The CDR3 bases are TGTGCCAGCTCACCAACTAGCGGGAGTCTGAACACCGGGGAGCTGTTTTTT. Its translation is CASSPTSGSLNTGELFF. The chain uses TRBV18 and TRBJ2-2; TRBD2 agrees at 11 bases. Germline V gene sequence: CDR1 KGHSH, CDR2 LQKENI. There are 17 residues in the CDR3. J gave up 1 base and V 2 bases, and 3 bases lay outside the gene matches.

This clonotype was counted only a few times. The gene calls are TRBV19 and TRBJ2-5, with D maybe TRBD2 (5 bases). The CDR3 is 13 residues long. Deletions cut 9 bases from V and 7 bases from J, with 18 bases between. Germline V CDR1 and CDR2: LNHDA, SQIVND (reference sequence). This chain's CDR3 is CASTPPGSGTQYF. Written as DNA, the CDR3 is TGTGCCAGCACTCCCCCGGGGAGCGGGACCCAGTACTTC.

At least ten counts were recorded for this clonotype. The chain combines TRBV10-2 with TRBJ2-7, with 7 bases lining up with TRBD2. Germline values: CDR1 WSHSY, CDR2 SAAADI. The CDR3 has 12 residues. V was clipped by 8 bases and J by 4 bases; unmatched bases: 5. CDR3 residues: CASRGSAYEQYF. DNA of the CDR3: TGCGCCAGCCGCGGGAGTGCGTACGAGCAGTACTTC.

This clonotype was recorded many times. This chain links TRBV7-9 with TRBJ1-1; D remains unclear. CDR1 and CDR2 (germline): SEHNR, FQNEAQ (reference sequence). Trimming left V 2 bases short and J 7 bases short, with 8 bases between. This CDR3 has 12 amino acids. The CDR3 reads CASSLFRFEAFF. CDR3 DNA: TGTGCCAGCAGCTTATTCCGTTTTGAAGCTTTCTTT.

The sample holds many counts of this clonotype. This chain joins TRBV7-2 and TRBJ2-1, with 7 bases that match TRBD2. The CDR3 has 16 amino acids. The V gene's germline CDR1 is SGHTA and CDR2 FQGNSA. V lost 1 base to trimming and J lost 8 bases; unmatched junction nucleotides: 11. The CDR3 loop is CASSLGIRGRKDEQFF. CDR3 coding DNA: TGTGCCAGCAGCTTAGGGATTCGCGGGAGAAAAGATGAGCAGTTCTTC.

This clonotype came up a few times. The genes are TRBV6-1 and TRBJ1-2; 12 bases agree with TRBD1. V was clipped by 7 bases and J by 5 bases; unmatched bases: 11. Germline values: CDR1 MNHNS, CDR2 SASEGT. The CDR3 is 16 residues long. Here the CDR3 reads CASTHLGTGGKYGYTF. As DNA, the CDR3 is TGTGCCAGCACCCACCTTGGGACAGGGGGCAAGTATGGCTACACCTTC.

The gene calls are TRBV18 and TRBJ2-3; the D gene is possibly TRBD2 (6 bases). The CDR3 runs to 16 residues. The V and J ends lost 4 bases and 0 bases respectively, with 14 bases between them. Germline V gene sequence: CDR1 KGHSH, CDR2 LQKENI. The CDR3 DNA sequence: TGTGCCAGCTCACAGAGGGAGGTTCTTAGCACAGATACGCAGTATTTT. Translated, it gives CASSQREVLSTDTQYF. Based on the CDR3 plus reference TRBV18 and TRBJ2-3, the full variable domain is NAGVMQNPRHLVRRRGQEARLRCSPMKGHSHVYWYRQLPEEGLKFMVYLQKENIIDESGMPKERFSAEFPKEGPSILRIQQVVRGDSAAYFCASSQREVLSTDTQYFGPGTRLTVL.